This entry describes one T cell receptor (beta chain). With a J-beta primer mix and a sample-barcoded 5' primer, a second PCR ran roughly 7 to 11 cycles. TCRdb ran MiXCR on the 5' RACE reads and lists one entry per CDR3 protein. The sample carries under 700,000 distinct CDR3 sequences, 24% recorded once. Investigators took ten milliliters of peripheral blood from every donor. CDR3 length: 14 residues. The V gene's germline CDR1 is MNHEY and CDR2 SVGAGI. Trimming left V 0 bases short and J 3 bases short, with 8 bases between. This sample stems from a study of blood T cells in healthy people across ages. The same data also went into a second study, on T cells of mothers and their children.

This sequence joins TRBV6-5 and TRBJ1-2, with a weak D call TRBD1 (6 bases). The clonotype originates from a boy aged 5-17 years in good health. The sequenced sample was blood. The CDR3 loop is CASSYSDSYYGYTF. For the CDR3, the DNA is TGTGCCAGCAGTTACTCGGACAGCTACTATGGCTACACCTTC.